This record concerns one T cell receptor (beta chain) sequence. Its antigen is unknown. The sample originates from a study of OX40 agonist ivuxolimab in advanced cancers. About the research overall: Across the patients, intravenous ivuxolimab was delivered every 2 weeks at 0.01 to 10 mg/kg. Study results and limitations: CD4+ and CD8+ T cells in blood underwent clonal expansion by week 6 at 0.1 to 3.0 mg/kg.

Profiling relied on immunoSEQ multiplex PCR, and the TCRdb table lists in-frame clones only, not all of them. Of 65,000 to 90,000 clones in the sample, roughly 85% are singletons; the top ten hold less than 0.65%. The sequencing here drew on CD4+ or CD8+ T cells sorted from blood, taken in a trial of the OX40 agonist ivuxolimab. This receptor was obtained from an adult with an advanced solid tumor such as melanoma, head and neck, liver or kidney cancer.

CDR3 nucleotides: TGTGCCAGCCGGGACGCTAATGAAAAACTGTTTTTT. Translating it yields CASRDANEKLFF. The V and J genes are TRBV6-1 and TRBJ1-4; maybe TRBD1 (5 bases). Trimming pared 8 bases from V and 3 bases from J, leaving 7 bases between. Germline V CDR1 and CDR2: MNHNS, SASEGT. This CDR3 has 12 residues.